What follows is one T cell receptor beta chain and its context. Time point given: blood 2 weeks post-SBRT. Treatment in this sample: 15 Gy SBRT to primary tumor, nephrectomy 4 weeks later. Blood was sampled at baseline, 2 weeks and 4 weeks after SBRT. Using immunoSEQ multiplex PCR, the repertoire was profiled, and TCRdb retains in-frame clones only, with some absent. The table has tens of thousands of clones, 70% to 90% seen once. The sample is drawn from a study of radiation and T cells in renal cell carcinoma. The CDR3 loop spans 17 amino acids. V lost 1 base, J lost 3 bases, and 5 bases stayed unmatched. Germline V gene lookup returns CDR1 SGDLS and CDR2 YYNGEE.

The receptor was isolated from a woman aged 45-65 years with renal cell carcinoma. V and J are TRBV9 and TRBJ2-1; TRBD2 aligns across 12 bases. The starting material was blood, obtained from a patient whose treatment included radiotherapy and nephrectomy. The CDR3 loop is CASSVTPSGRDYNEQFF. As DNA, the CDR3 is TGTGCCAGCAGCGTAACACCTAGCGGGAGGGACTACAATGAGCAGTTCTTC.